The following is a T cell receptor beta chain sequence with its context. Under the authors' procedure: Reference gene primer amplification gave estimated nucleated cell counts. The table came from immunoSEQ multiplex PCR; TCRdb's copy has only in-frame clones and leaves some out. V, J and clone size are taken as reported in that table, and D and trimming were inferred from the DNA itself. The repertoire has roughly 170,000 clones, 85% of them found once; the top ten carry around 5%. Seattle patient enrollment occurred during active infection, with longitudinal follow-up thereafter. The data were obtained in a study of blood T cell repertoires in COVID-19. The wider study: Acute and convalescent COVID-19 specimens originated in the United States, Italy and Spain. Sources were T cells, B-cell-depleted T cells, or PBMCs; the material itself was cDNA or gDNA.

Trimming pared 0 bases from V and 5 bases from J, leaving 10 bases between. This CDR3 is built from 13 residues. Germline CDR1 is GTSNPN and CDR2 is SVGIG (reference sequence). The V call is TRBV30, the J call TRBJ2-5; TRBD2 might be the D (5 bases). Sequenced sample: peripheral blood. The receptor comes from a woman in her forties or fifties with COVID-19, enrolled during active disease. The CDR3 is CAWSVYRGETQYF. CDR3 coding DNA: TGTGCCTGGAGTGTTTACAGAGGGGAGACCCAGTACTTC.